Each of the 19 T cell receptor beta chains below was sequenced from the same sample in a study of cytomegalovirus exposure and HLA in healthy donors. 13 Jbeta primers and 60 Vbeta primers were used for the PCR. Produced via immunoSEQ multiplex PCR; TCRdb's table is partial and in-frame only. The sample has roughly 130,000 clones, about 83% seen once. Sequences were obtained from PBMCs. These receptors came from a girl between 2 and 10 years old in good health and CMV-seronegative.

CDR3 loop: CAIRKGEDYGYTF. Here the CDR3 DNA reads TGTGCCATCAGGAAGGGAGAGGACTATGGCTACACCTTC. The chain carries TRBV10-3 and TRBJ1-2, with D hard to call. The CDR3 extends over 13 amino acids. CDR1 and CDR2 (germline): ENHRY, SYGVKD. Deletions cut 6 bases from V and 3 bases from J, with 11 bases between.

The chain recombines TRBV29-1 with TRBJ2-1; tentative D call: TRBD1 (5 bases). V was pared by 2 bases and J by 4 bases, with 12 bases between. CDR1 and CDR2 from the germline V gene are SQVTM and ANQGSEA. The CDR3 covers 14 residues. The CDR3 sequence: CSVEKDIDYNEQFF. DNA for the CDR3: TGCAGCGTTGAAAAGGACATCGATTACAATGAGCAGTTCTTC.

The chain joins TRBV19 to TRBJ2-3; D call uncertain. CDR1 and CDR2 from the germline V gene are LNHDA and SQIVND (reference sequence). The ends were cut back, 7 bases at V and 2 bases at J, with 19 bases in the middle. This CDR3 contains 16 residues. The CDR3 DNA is TGTGCCAGTACCCGAGGCATTGGTCCCCTCACAGATACGCAGTATTTT. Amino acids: CASTRGIGPLTDTQYF.

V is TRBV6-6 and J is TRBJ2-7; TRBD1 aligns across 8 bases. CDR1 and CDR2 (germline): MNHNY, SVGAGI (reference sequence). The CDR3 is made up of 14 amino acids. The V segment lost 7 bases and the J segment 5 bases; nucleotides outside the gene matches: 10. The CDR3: CASTPRTGPNEQYF. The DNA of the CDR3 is TGTGCCAGCACCCCTCGGACAGGGCCCAACGAGCAGTACTTC.

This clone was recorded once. The CDR3 DNA sequence: TGTGCCAGCAGCCCTGAGACACTGCCCACCTATGGCTACACCTTC. This sequence encodes CASSPETLPTYGYTF. V usage is TRBV5-4 and J usage is TRBJ1-2; D gene ambiguous. The V and J ends lost 4 bases and 4 bases respectively, with 17 bases between them. CDR3 size: 15 residues. Germline values: CDR1 SGHNT, CDR2 YYREEE (reference sequence).

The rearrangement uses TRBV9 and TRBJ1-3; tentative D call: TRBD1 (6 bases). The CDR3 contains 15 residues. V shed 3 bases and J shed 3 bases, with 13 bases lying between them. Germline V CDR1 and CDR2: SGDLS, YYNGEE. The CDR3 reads CASSATTGLGNTIYF. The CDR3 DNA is TGTGCCAGCAGCGCTACGACAGGCCTTGGAAACACCATATATTTT.

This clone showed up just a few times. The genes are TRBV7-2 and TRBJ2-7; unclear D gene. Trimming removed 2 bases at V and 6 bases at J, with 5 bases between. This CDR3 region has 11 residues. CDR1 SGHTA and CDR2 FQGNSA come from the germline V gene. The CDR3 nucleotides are TGTGCCAGCAGCTTATATAGCGAGCAGTACTTC. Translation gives CASSLYSEQYF.

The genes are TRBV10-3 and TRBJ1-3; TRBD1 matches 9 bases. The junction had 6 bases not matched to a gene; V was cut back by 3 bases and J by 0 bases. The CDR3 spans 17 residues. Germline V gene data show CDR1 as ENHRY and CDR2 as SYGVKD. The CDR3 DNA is TGTGCCATCAGTGACACGGACAGGGGCACCTCTGGAAACACCATATATTTT. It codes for CAISDTDRGTSGNTIYF.

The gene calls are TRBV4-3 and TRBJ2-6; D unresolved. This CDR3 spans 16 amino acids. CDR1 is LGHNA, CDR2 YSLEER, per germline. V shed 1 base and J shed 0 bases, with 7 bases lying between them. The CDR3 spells CASSQAFSSGANVLTF. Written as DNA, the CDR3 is TGCGCCAGCAGCCAAGCGTTTAGCTCTGGGGCCAACGTCCTGACTTTC.

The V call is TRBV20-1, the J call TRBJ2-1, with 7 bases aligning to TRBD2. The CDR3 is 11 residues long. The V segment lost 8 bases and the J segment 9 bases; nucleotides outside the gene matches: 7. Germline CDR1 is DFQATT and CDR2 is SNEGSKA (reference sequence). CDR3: CSSQLAFEQFF. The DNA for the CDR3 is TGCAGTTCTCAACTAGCGTTTGAGCAGTTCTTC.

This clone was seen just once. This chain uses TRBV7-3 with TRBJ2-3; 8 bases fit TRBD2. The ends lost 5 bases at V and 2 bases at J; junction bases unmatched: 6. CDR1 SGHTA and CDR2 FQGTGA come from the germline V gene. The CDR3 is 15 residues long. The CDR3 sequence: CASSGGLADTDTQYF. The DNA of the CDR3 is TGTGCCAGCAGCGGAGGACTAGCTGACACAGATACGCAGTATTTT.

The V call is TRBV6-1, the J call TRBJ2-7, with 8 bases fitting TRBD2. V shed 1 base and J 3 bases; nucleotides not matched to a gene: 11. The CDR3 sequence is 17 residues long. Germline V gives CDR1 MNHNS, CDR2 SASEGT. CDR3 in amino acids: CASSEGIPGLGVYEQYF. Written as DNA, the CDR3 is TGTGCCAGCAGTGAAGGGATTCCGGGACTAGGGGTCTACGAGCAGTACTTC.

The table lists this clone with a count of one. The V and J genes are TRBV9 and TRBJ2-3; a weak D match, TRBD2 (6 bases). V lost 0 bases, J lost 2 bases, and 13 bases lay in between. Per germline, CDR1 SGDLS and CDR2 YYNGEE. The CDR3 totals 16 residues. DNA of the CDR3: TGTGCCAGCAGCGTAGAAGTCGGCGGGGCCACAGATACGCAGTATTTT. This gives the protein CASSVEVGGATDTQYF.

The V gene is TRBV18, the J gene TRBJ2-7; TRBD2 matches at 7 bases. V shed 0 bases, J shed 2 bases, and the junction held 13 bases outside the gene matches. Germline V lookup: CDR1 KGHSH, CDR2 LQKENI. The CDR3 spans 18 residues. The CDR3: CASSPPFVSSGFTYEQYV. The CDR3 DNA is TGTGCCAGCTCACCACCGTTCGTCTCTAGCGGATTTACCTACGAGCAGTACGTC.

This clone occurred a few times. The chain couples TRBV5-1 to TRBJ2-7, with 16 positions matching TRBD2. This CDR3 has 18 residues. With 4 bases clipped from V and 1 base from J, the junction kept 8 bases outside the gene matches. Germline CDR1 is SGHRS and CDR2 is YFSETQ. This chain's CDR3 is CASSPGLAGGPLSYEQYF. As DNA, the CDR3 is TGCGCCAGCAGCCCGGGACTAGCGGGGGGGCCTTTGTCCTACGAGCAGTACTTC.

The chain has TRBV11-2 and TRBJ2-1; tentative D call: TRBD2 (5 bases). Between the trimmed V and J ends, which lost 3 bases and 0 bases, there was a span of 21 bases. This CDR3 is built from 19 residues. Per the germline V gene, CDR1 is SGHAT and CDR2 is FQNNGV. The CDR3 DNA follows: TGTGCCAGCAGCTTGATAATTGTGGCTAGCTTGAGCTCCTACAATGAGCAGTTCTTC. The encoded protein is CASSLIIVASLSSYNEQFF.

The CDR3: CASSLYRGQETQYF. The CDR3 nucleotides read TGTGCCAGCAGTTTGTACAGGGGGCAAGAGACCCAGTACTTC. This sequence joins TRBV27 and TRBJ2-5; 8 bases agree with TRBD1. The CDR3 has 14 amino acids. CDR1 is MNHEY, CDR2 SMNVEV, per germline (reference sequence). The ends lost 3 bases at V and 2 bases at J; junction bases unmatched: 2.

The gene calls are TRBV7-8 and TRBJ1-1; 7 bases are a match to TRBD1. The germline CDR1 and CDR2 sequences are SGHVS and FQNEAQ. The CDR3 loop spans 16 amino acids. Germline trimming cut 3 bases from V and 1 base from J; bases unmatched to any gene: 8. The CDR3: CASSLVEGAGNTEAFF. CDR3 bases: TGTGCCAGCAGCTTGGTGGAGGGGGCAGGGAACACTGAAGCTTTCTTT.

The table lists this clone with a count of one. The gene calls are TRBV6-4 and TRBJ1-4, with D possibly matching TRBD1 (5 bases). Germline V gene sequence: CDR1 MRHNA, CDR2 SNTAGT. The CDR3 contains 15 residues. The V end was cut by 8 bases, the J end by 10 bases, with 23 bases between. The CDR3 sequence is CASPTSPGGVGKLFF. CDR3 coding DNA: TGTGCCAGCCCTACCTCTCCGGGGGGTGTAGGAAAACTGTTTTTT.